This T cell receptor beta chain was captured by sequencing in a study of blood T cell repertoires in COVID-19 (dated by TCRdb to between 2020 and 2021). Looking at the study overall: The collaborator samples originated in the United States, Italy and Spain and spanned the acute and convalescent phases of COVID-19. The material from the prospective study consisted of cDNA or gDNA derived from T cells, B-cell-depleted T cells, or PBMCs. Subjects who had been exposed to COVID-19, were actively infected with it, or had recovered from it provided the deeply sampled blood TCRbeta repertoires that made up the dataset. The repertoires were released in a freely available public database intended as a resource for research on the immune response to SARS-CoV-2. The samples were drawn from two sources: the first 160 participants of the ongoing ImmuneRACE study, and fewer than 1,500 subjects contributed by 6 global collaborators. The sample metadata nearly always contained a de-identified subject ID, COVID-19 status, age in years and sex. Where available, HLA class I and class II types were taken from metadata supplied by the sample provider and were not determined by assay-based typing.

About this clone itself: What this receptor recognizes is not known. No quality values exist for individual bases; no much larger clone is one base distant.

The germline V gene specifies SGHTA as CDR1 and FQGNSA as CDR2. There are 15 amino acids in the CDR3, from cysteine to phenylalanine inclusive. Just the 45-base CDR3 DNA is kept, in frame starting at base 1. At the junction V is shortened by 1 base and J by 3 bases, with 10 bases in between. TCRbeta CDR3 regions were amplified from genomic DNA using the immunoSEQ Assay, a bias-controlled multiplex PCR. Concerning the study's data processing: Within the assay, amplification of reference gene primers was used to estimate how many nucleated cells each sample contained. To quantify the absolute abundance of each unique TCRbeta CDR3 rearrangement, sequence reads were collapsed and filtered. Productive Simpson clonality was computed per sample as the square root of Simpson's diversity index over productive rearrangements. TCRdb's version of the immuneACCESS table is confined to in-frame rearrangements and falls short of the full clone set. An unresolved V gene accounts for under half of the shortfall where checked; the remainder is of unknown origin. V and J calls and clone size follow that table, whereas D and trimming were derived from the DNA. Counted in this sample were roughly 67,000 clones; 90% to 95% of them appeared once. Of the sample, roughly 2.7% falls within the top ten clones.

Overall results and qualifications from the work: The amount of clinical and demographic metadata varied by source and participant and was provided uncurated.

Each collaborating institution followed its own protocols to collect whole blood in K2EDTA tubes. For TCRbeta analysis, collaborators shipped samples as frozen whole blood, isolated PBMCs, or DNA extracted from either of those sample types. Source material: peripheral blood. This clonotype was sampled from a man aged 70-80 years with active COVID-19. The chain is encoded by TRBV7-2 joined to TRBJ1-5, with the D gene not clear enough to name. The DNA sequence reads TGTGCCAGCAGCTTAGTGGCCGGGGACAATCAGCCCCAGCATTTT. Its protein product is CASSLVAGDNQPQHF.